This TCR beta chain is from a study of T cells in Graves' hyperthyroidism and ophthalmopathy. Study information: The initial diagnosis was the point when peripheral blood was collected, ahead of any treatment.

It was RNA transcripts that yielded the amplified TCR beta CDR3 regions. A set of HTBI primers served as the primers for a first-round RT-PCR of the TCR CDR3. TCRdb re-called the multiplex PCR reads through MiXCR, storing one row per CDR3 protein. The sample records about 300,000 distinct CDR3 sequences, approximately 15% being singletons. This clonotype was seen a few times. The CDR3 extends over 12 amino acids. The V and J ends lost 1 base and 11 bases respectively, with 13 bases between them. Germline CDR1 reads SGHDT; CDR2 reads YYEEEE. Graves' hyperthyroidism qualified as stable when ophthalmopathy did not progress within 18 months. Uncontrolled infection, other autoimmune disease, pregnancy or lactation excluded patients. Each 10 ml fresh peripheral blood draw supplied the PBMCs.

Sequenced material: blood. This receptor was taken from a man aged 25-40 years with Graves' hyperthyroidism. This chain joins TRBV5-6 and TRBJ2-7; D is possibly TRBD1 or TRBD2 (5 bases each). The chain's CDR3 is CASSLSGLQEYF. The CDR3 DNA is TGTGCCAGCAGCTTGTCGGGGCTCCAGGAGTACTTC.